The TCR beta chain described here comes from a study of cytomegalovirus exposure and HLA in healthy donors. In the study overall: Later, an analysis reported that the roughly 120 validation repertoires had used the same platform as the roughly 660 first-cohort repertoires.

Findings and limits, study-wide: The study listed some 160 cytomegalovirus-associated TCR beta chains.

This CDR3 has 17 residues. The germline CDR1 and CDR2 sequences are MDHEN and SYDVKM. With 2 bases clipped from V and 3 bases from J, the junction kept 11 bases outside the gene matches. This clone was detected only once. Its specificity is not known. Only in-frame clones appear in the TCRdb table, and some are missing; sequencing was by immunoSEQ multiplex PCR. The sample holds about 220,000 clones, around 90% seen once. The clonotype was recovered from a woman between 18 and 29 years old in good health and CMV-seronegative. The V and J genes are TRBV28 and TRBJ1-1, with 8 bases fitting TRBD1. Material: PBMCs. CDR3 residues: CASSLLGTGRGDTEAFF. CDR3 DNA sequence: TGTGCCAGCAGTTTACTAGGGACAGGCAGGGGGGACACTGAAGCTTTCTTT.